The 7 T cell receptor beta chains listed next were all sequenced from one sample in a study of breast tumors, draining lymph nodes, adjacent tissues. MiXCR, run by TCRdb on the multiplex PCR reads, gives a single entry per CDR3 protein. The repertoire has some 21,000 distinct CDR3 sequences, 41% of them found once; the top ten carry around 22%. Sequencing used breast tumor tissue. The source is a female donor with breast cancer. Some clones in this sample may be carry-over from other donors' samples.

In its sample, this clonotype was seen many times. The chain couples TRBV19 to TRBJ2-5; 7 bases map to TRBD1. Germline CDR1 and CDR2: LNHDA and SQIVND (reference sequence). The CDR3 is made up of 14 amino acids. With 8 bases clipped from V and 1 base from J, the junction kept 7 bases outside the gene matches. CDR3 sequence: CASATHRGQETQYF. The CDR3 coding sequence is TGTGCCAGTGCCACGCACAGGGGCCAAGAGACCCAGTACTTC. Using reference TRBV19 and TRBJ2-5 for the parts outside the CDR3, the full variable domain is DGGITQSPKYLFRKEGQNVTLSCEQNLNHDAMYWYRQDPGQGLRLIYYSQIVNDFQKGDIAEGYSVSREKKESFPLTVTSAQKNPTAFYLCASATHRGQETQYFGPGTRLLVL.

The CDR3 bases are TGCAGTGCTAGGGGGGATAGCAATCAGCCCCAGCATTTT. Translation gives CSARGDSNQPQHF. This chain connects TRBV20-1 to TRBJ1-5; D possibly corresponds to TRBD1 (5 bases). With 3 bases removed from V and 0 bases from J, the gap between germline ends came to 6 bases. Germline CDR1 and CDR2: DFQATT and SNEGSKA (reference sequence). The CDR3 has 13 residues.

This clonotype was recorded at least ten times. J is TRBJ2-3 and V is TRBV7-6; weak D call: TRBD1 (7 bases). CDR1 is SGHVS, CDR2 FNYEAQ, per germline. The CDR3 length is 16 residues. The germline V and J ends were trimmed by 5 bases and 0 bases, with 15 bases remaining between them. In DNA, the CDR3 is TGTGCCAGCAGCCCAACGACAGGGACTAGCACAGATACGCAGTATTTT. This sequence encodes CASSPTTGTSTDTQYF.

This clonotype was seen ten or more times. The chain joins TRBV18 to TRBJ2-7; 9 bases match TRBD1. This CDR3 contains 15 residues. Trimming cost V 6 bases and J 3 bases; bases outside gene matches: 9. Germline V gives CDR1 KGHSH, CDR2 LQKENI. DNA for the CDR3: TGTGCCAGCTCTACCGGGACAGGGTCCTTCTACGAGCAGTACTTC. This gives the protein CASSTGTGSFYEQYF.

V gene TRBV20-1 combines with J gene TRBJ1-2; D is ambiguous. The CDR3 has 13 residues. Germline CDR1 is DFQATT and CDR2 is SNEGSKA (reference sequence). V lost 1 base and J 8 bases, leaving 14 bases between the germline ends. The CDR3 region is CSARALDRRGYTF. The CDR3 DNA reads as TGCAGTGCTAGAGCTCTAGACCGCCGAGGCTACACCTTC.

As concerns this clonotype: The CDR3 does not close with the conserved phenylalanine or tryptophan, likely indicating a read error. This rearrangement joins TRBV7-8 to TRBJ1-6; 7 bases fit TRBD1. The CDR3 spans 16 residues. Germline CDR1 and CDR2: SGHVS and FQNEAQ. Trimming cost V 5 bases and J 5 bases; bases outside gene matches: 9. The CDR3 protein is CASSTTGTENNSPLHS. The CDR3 DNA is TGTGCCAGCAGCACCACCGGGACAGAAAATAATTCACCCCTCCACTCT.

There are many counts of this clonotype. The chain has TRBV20-1 and TRBJ1-5, with D possibly matching TRBD1 (5 bases). Looked up from germline, CDR1 is DFQATT and CDR2 is SNEGSKA (reference sequence). The CDR3 is made up of 14 amino acids. V lost 6 bases and J 1 base, leaving 13 bases between the germline ends. The CDR3 nucleotides read TGCAGTGCCGGGACTGGGGACAGCAATCAGCCCCAGCATTTT. Its protein product is CSAGTGDSNQPQHF.